This T cell receptor (beta chain) originates from a study of shared clonotypes between healthy human individuals. The V end was cut by 3 bases, the J end by 5 bases, with 17 bases between. Germline V lookup: CDR1 SGHVS, CDR2 FQNEAQ. The CDR3 sequence is 15 residues long. On this clone: Its antigen is still unknown.

Study-level findings and limits: It was only blood that was sampled, and tissue repertoires likely differ.

Genomic DNA of each subset was evenly split across several immunoSEQ plates. Clones were sequenced by immunoSEQ multiplex PCR, and TCRdb holds only the in-frame ones, with some missing. The sample consists of more than 2 million clones, just under 95% of them appearing once. Naive-designated CD8 cells lacked CD45RO, were positively enriched for CCR7, and omitted terminally differentiated effector memory CD45RA+ cells. This receptor was taken from a man between 18 and 29 years old in good health. Some clones in this sample may be carry-over from other donors' samples. Sequencing was performed on naive CD8+ T cells from PBMCs. The rearrangement uses TRBV7-8 and TRBJ2-7; maybe TRBD2 (6 bases). The CDR3 nucleotides read TGTGCCAGCAGCTTTAGACGGGAGTGGGTCCACGAGCAGTACTTC. Its protein product is CASSFRREWVHEQYF.